These T cell receptor beta chains were read from a single sample in a study of blood T cell repertoires in COVID-19. Profiling relied on immunoSEQ multiplex PCR, and the TCRdb table lists in-frame clones only, not all of them. The table has a few hundred thousand clones, around 83% seen once; the top ten hold approximately 1.5%. Sequencing used peripheral blood. The receptor set was obtained from a woman aged 40 to 50 who had recovered from COVID-19. CDR3s include the opening cysteine and the closing phenylalanine or tryptophan. A D gene is named only where the DNA matches it firmly. Clone size is stated in some rows and not others, as once, few, many or a class when expanded.

clone size	J gene	D gene	V gene	CDR3 DNA	CDR3 protein
once	TRBJ2-1	TRBD2	TRBV7-9	TGTGCCAGCAGCTCGATCCTAGCGGGGATCTACAATGAGCAGTTCTTC	CASSSILAGIYNEQFF
.	TRBJ1-5	.	TRBV4-1	TGCGCCAGCAGCCCCCGGAACAGGGAGGGCCTTAATCAGCCCCAGCATTTT	CASSPRNREGLNQPQHF
.	TRBJ1-4	.	TRBV3-1/TRBV3-2	TGTGCCAGCTCTGGGGGCGAGGCCCCCACAACTAATGAAAAACTGTTTTTT	CASSGGEAPTTNEKLFF
.	TRBJ1-6	TRBD1	TRBV27	TGTGCCAGCAGTTTTCTGACAGGGAATAATTCACCCCTCCACTTT	CASSFLTGNNSPLHF
.	TRBJ2-7	.	TRBV7-9	TGTGCCAGCAGCTTAAGTGGCCTGAACGAGCAGTACTTC	CASSLSGLNEQYF
.	TRBJ2-7	TRBD1	TRBV7-9	TGTGCCAGCAGCTTAGGTCCGAGACAGGGGTCGTACGAGCAGTACTTC	CASSLGPRQGSYEQYF
.	TRBJ2-2	TRBD1	TRBV19	TGTGCCAGTAGTATCGCAGGGGGCTATGGGGAGCTGTTTTTT	CASSIAGGYGELFF
.	TRBJ2-7	TRBD1	TRBV7-2	TGTGCCAGCAGCCCCACCAACCCGGGACAGGGAAACTACGAGCAGTACTTC	CASSPTNPGQGNYEQYF
.	TRBJ2-1	.	TRBV5-1	TGCGCCAGCAGCCCCCAGACAGACAATGAGCAGTTCTTC	CASSPQTDNEQFF
.	TRBJ2-7	TRBD1	TRBV28	TGTGCCAGCAGCGTCAGGGGGCCCACCTACGAGCAGTACTTC	CASSVRGPTYEQYF
few	TRBJ2-2	.	TRBV6-5	TGTGCCACCACGGTGGAGGTTGCCACCGGGGAGCTGTTTTTT	CATTVEVATGELFF
.	TRBJ1-2	.	TRBV7-2	TGTGCCAGCAGCTTAGGTTGGTCGGGGGGCCTTGGCTACACCTTC	CASSLGWSGGLGYTF
few	TRBJ1-6	.	TRBV5-1	TGCGCCAGCAGCTCCCGACAGAGCCATTCACCCCTCCACTTT	CASSSRQSHSPLHF
.	TRBJ2-5	TRBD2	TRBV3-1/TRBV3-2	TGTGCCAGCAGCCAAGTCGGACTAGCGGGGGGGCCCGGTGAGACCCAGTACTTC	CASSQVGLAGGPGETQYF
.	TRBJ1-2	TRBD1	TRBV6-5	TGTGCCAGCAGTTACCCAGGGGGTTGGGGCTACACCTTC	CASSYPGGWGYTF
.	TRBJ1-1	.	TRBV4-1	TGCGCCAGCAGCCAAGACCCCGGCAGGATGGACACTGAAGCTTTCTTT	CASSQDPGRMDTEAFF
.	TRBJ1-3	.	TRBV5-1	TGCGCCAGCAGCTTGGCCAATCAGGGGAACTTAGCGACTGGAAACACCATATATTTT	CASSLANQGNLATGNTIYF
.	TRBJ1-6	TRBD1	TRBV2	TGTGCCAGCAGTTTACAGGGGCCCCTCCACTTT	CASSLQGPLHF
.	TRBJ1-6	TRBD1	TRBV14	TGTGCCAGCAGCCAAACAGGGGGCGCGGATTCACCCCTCCACTTT	CASSQTGGADSPLHF
.	TRBJ1-2	.	TRBV27	TGTGCCAGCAGTCCAGTCAGGGGAAACTATGGCTACACCTTC	CASSPVRGNYGYTF
many	TRBJ2-7	TRBD1	TRBV2	TGTGCCAGCAGTGCAAACAGGGGCGAGCAGTACTTC	CASSANRGEQYF
few	TRBJ2-2	TRBD1	TRBV19	TGTGCCAGTAGTATGGACAGGGTTCGGGAGCTGTTTTTT	CASSMDRVRELFF
.	TRBJ1-1	.	TRBV24-1	TGTGCCACCAGTGCCGGCACAGGGAACACTGAAGCTTTCTTT	CATSAGTGNTEAFF
.	TRBJ2-2	TRBD1	TRBV5-1	TGCGCCAGCAGCTCCGGGACAGGGGTTGGTACCGGGGAGCTGTTTTTT	CASSSGTGVGTGELFF
.	TRBJ2-1	.	TRBV4-1	TGCGCCAGCAGCCAAGACAGGGTTACCTACAATGAGCAGTTCTTC	CASSQDRVTYNEQFF
.	TRBJ2-3	.	TRBV14	TGTGCCAGCAGCCAAGATTACAATTCCGATACGCAGTATTTT	CASSQDYNSDTQYF
once	TRBJ1-2	.	TRBV30	TGTGCCTGGAAACCATGGGGGGGTGGCTACACCTTC	CAWKPWGGGYTF
.	TRBJ1-2	.	TRBV28	TGTGCCAGCAGTTTCAATCCTGAGTATGGCTACACCTTC	CASSFNPEYGYTF
.	TRBJ2-1	TRBD1	TRBV14	TGTGCCAGCAGCCCCTCACCGGGACAGACCCTTTACAATGAGCAGTTCTTC	CASSPSPGQTLYNEQFF
.	TRBJ1-5	.	TRBV5-1	TGCGCCAGCAGCCCGGACCCAGGGGATCAACAGCCCCAGCATTTT	CASSPDPGDQQPQHF
.	TRBJ1-5	TRBD1	TRBV25-1	TGTGCCAGTAACAGGGGTAAGGAGCCCCAGCATTTT	CASNRGKEPQHF
few	TRBJ1-3	.	TRBV19	TGTGCCAGTAGTAACGCAGGGTTCGGAAACACCATATATTTT	CASSNAGFGNTIYF
.	TRBJ2-7	.	TRBV7-9	TGTGCCAGCAGCTTAGGTTTCTCACGGGCCTACGAGCAGTACTTC	CASSLGFSRAYEQYF
.	TRBJ2-2	TRBD2	TRBV7-6	TGTGCCAGCAGCTCAGGACTAGCGGGGGGTCCCGGGGAGCTGTTTTTT	CASSSGLAGGPGELFF
.	TRBJ2-7	.	TRBV2	TGTGCCAGCAGTGACGGCGGTACGGATTACGAGCAGTACTTC	CASSDGGTDYEQYF
.	TRBJ2-5	TRBD2	TRBV28	TGTGCCAGCAGTCGCGAACTAGCGGGGGGAATGGAGACCCAGTACTTC	CASSRELAGGMETQYF
.	TRBJ2-2	.	TRBV7-9	TGTGCCAGCAGCCCCGGACAGGGAGGGACCGGGGAGCTGTTTTTT	CASSPGQGGTGELFF
.	TRBJ1-4	TRBD1	TRBV3-1/TRBV3-2	TGTGCCAGCAGCCAAGATTGGACAGGAGGGGGCCGTAATGAAAAACTGTTTTTT	CASSQDWTGGGRNEKLFF
once	TRBJ2-1	.	TRBV11-2	TGTGCCAGCAGCTTCGGGCGGGGTGAGCAGTTCTTC	CASSFGRGEQFF